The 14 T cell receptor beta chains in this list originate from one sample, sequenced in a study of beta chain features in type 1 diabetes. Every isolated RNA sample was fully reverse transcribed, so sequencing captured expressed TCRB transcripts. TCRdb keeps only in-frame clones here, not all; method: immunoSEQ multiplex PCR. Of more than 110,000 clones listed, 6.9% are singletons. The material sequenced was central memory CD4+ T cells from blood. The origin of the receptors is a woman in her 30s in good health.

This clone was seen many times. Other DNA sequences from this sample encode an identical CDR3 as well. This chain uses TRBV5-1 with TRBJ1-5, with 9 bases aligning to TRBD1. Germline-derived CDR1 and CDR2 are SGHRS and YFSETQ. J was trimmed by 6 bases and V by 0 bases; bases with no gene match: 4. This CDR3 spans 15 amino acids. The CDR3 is CASSLEGQGSQPQHF. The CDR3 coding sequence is TGCGCCAGCAGCTTGGAGGGACAGGGCAGTCAGCCCCAGCATTTT.

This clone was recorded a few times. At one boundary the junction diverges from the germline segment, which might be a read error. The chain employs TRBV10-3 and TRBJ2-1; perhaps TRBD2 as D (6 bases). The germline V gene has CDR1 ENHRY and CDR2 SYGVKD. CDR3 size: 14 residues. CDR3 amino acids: CASSYRESYNEQFF. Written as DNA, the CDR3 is TGTGCCAGCAGTTACCGGGAGAGCTACAATGAGCAGTTCTTC.

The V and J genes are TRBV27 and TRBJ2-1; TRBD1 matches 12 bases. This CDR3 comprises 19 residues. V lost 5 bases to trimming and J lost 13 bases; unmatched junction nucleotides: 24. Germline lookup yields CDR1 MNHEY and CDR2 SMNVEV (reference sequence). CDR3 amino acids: CASSIVGQGASDARFCQFF. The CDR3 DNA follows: TGTGCCAGCAGTATCGTGGGACAGGGGGCGTCCGACGCCCGGTTTTGTCAGTTCTTC.

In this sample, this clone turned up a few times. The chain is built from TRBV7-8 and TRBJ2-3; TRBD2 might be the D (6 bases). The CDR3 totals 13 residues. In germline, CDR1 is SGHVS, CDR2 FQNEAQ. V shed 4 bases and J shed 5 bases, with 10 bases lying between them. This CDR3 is CASSSGLRDTQYF. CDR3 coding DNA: TGTGCCAGCAGCTCGGGACTCCGAGATACGCAGTATTTT.

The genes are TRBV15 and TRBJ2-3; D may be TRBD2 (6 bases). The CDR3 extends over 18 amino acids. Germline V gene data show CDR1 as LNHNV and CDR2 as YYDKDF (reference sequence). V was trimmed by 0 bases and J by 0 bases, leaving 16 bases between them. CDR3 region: CATSRDYPGGTSTDTQYF. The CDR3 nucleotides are TGTGCCACCAGCAGAGATTACCCTGGCGGGACTAGCACAGATACGCAGTATTTT.

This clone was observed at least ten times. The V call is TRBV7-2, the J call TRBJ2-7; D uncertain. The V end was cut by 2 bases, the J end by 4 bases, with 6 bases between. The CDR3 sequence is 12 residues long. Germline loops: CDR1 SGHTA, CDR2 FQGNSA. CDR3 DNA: TGTGCCAGCAGCTTACTCTATTACGAGCAGTACTTC. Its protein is CASSLLYYEQYF.

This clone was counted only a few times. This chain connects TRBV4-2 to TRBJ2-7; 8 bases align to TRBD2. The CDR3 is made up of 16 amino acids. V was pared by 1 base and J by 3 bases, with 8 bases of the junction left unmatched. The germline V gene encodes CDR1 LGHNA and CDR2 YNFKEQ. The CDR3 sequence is CASSQVTTSVSYEQYF. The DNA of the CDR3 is TGTGCCAGCAGCCAAGTCACGACTAGCGTCAGCTACGAGCAGTACTTC.

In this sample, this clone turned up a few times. Here the CDR3 reads CASLGQRSYEQYF. The CDR3 coding sequence is TGTGCCAGCCTGGGACAACGATCCTACGAGCAGTACTTC. The chain recombines TRBV6-6 with TRBJ2-7; maybe TRBD1 (6 bases). Deletions cut 8 bases from V and 1 base from J, with 12 bases between. The CDR3 covers 13 residues. Germline V gene data show CDR1 as MNHNY and CDR2 as SVGAGI (reference sequence).

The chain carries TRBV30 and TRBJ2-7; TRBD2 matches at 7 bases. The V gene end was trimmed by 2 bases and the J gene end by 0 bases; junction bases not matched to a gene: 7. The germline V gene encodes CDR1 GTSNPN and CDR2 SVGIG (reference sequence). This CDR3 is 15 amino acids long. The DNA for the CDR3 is TGTGCCTGGAGTTTTAGCGGGCCGAGCTCCTACGAGCAGTACTTC. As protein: CAWSFSGPSSYEQYF. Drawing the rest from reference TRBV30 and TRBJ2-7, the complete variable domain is SQTIHQWPATLVQPVGSPLSLECTVEGTSNPNLYWYRQAAGRGLQLLFYSVGIGQISSEVPQNLSASRPQDRQFILSSKKLLLSDSGFYLCAWSFSGPSSYEQYFGPGTRLTVT.

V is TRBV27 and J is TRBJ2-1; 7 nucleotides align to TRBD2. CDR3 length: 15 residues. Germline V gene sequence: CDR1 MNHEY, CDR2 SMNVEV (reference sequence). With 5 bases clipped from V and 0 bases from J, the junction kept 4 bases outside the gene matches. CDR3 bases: TGTGCCAGCAGTCTAGCGGACATCTCCTACAATGAGCAGTTCTTC. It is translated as CASSLADISYNEQFF.

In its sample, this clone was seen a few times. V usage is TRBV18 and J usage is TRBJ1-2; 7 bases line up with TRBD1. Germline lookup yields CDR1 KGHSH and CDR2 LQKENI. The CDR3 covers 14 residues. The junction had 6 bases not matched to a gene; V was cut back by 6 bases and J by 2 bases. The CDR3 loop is CASSEGAQNYGYTF. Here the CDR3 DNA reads TGTGCCAGCTCCGAGGGGGCACAAAACTATGGCTACACCTTC. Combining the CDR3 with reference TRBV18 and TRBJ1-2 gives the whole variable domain NAGVMQNPRHLVRRRGQEARLRCSPMKGHSHVYWYRQLPEEGLKFMVYLQKENIIDESGMPKERFSAEFPKEGPSILRIQQVVRGDSAAYFCASSEGAQNYGYTFGSGTRLTVV.

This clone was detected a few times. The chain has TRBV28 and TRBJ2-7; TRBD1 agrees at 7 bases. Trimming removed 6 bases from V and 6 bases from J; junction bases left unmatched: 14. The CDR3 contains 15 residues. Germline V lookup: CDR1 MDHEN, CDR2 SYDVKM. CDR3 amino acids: CASSRTSGGRAEQYF. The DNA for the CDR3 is TGTGCCAGCAGCCGCACCTCAGGGGGAAGGGCCGAGCAGTACTTC. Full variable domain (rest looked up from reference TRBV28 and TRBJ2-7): DVKVTQSSRYLVKRTGEKVFLECVQDMDHENMFWYRQDPGLGLRLIYFSYDVKMKEKGDIPEGYSVSREKKERFSLILESASTNQTSMYLCASSRTSGGRAEQYFGPGTRLTVT.

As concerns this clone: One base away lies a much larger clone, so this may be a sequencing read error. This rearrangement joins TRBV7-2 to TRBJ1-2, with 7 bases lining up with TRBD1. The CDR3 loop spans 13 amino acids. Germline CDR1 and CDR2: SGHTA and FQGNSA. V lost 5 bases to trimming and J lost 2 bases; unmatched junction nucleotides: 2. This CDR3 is CASSVGQNYGYTF. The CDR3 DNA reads TGTGCCAGCAGCGTGGGACAGAACTATGGCTACACCTTC.

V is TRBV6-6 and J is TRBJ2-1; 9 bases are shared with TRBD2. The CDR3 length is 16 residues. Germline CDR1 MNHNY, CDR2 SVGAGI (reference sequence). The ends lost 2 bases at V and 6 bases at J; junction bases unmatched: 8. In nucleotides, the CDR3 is TGTGCCAGCAGTTACGGGGCGGGAGGGGGTAGCAATGAGCAGTTCTTC. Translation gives CASSYGAGGGSNEQFF.